The 2 T cell receptor beta chains below were found in one sample sequenced in a study of technical replicates of blood from a few donors. Libraries were prepared by immunoSEQ multiplex PCR; TCRdb keeps only in-frame clonotypes and omits some of them. The sample has over 70,000 clones, around 90% seen once. Sequences were obtained from T cells isolated from PBMCs. The receptors come from a human donor in good health.

The DNA for the CDR3 is TGTGCCAGTAGTATAGGAACGTTTAGCACTGAAGCTTTCTTT. Translation gives CASSIGTFSTEAFF. The genes are TRBV19 and TRBJ1-1; D is uncertain. V was cut by 1 base and J by 4 bases, with 10 bases left in between. The CDR3 extends over 14 amino acids. Germline values: CDR1 LNHDA, CDR2 SQIVND (reference sequence).

V gene TRBV9 combines with J gene TRBJ2-3; D is possibly TRBD2 (7 bases). The germline CDR1 and CDR2 sequences are SGDLS and YYNGEE. V lost 5 bases and J lost 0, with 13 bases in between. The CDR3 length is 15 residues. The CDR3 protein is CASSRGGRSTDTQYF. The CDR3 DNA reads as TGTGCCAGCAGTAGGGGGGGGAGGAGCACAGATACGCAGTATTTT.